The clone carrying this TCR beta chain has at least ten counts. Production of TCR cDNA was by 5'RACE template switching, which also added a universal primer site and UMIs. TCRdb fed the 5' RACE reads into MiXCR, producing one record per CDR3 protein. This table holds 250,000 or so distinct CDR3 sequences, less than 8.5% found once. The entry originates in a study of T cells after yellow fever vaccination. The CDR3 extends over 17 amino acids. Sequenced here: CD4+ T cells sorted from PBMCs, sampled 15 days after the yellow fever booster vaccination. This receptor was obtained from a man aged 30-40 years who received the YFV17D yellow fever vaccine. The chain employs TRBV21-1 and TRBJ2-1; the D call of TRBD1 is as the table states it, not checked on the DNA. TRBV21-1 constitutes a pseudogene. Here the CDR3 reads CASSKAISPPTYNEQFF. In DNA form, the CDR3 reads TGTGCCAGCAGCAAAGCTATAAGCCCCCCAACCTACAATGAGCAGTTCTTC.